This T cell receptor beta chain was sequenced during a study of blood T cell repertoires in COVID-19. V lost 3 bases, J lost 3 bases, and 5 bases stayed unmatched. This CDR3 region has 14 residues. CDR1 is GTSNPN and CDR2 is SVGIG in the germline V gene (reference sequence). Sequenced by immunoSEQ multiplex PCR; TCRdb stores in-frame clones only, minus some. This table holds around 300,000 clones, 70% to 90% found once. The V call is TRBV30, the J call TRBJ2-7; 10 nucleotides align to TRBD2. This receptor was taken from a woman in her fifties or sixties in a cohort exposed to, infected with or recovered from COVID-19 (not recorded which). The sequenced sample was PBMCs or T cells enriched from blood (not recorded which). CDR3 amino acids: CAWRKLAGNYEQYF. CDR3 nucleotides: TGTGCCTGGAGGAAACTAGCGGGGAACTACGAGCAGTACTTC. Drawing the rest from reference TRBV30 and TRBJ2-7, the complete variable domain is SQTIHQWPATLVQPVGSPLSLECTVEGTSNPNLYWYRQAAGRGLQLLFYSVGIGQISSEVPQNLSASRPQDRQFILSSKKLLLSDSGFYLCAWRKLAGNYEQYFGPGTRLTVT.